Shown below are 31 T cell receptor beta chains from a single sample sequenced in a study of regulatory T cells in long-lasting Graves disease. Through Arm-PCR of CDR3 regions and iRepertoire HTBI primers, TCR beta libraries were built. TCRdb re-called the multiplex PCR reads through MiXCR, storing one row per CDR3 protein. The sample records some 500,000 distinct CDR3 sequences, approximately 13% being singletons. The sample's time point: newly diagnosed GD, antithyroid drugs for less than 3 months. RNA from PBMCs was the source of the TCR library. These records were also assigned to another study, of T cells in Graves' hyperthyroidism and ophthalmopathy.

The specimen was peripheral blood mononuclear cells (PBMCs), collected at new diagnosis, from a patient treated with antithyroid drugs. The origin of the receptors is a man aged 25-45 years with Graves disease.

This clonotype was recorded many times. The CDR3 bases are TGTGCCAGTAGGCGATCAGGGGGCGGCTCCTATGAAAAACTGTTTTTT. Protein: CASRRSGGGSYEKLFF. The chain is built from TRBV19 and TRBJ1-4; 8 bases are a match to TRBD1. The CDR3 has 16 amino acids. V was clipped by 6 bases and J by 6 bases; unmatched bases: 12. Per the germline V gene, CDR1 is LNHDA and CDR2 is SQIVND (reference sequence).

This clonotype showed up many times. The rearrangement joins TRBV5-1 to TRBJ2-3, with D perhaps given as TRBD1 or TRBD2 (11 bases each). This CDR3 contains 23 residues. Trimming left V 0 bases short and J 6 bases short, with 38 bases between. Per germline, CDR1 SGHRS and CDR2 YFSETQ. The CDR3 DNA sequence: TGCGCCAGCAGCTTGGTACGGTATGGGACAGGGGGGACTAGCGGCCCTCGGACGGATACGCAGTATTTT. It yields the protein CASSLVRYGTGGTSGPRTDTQYF.

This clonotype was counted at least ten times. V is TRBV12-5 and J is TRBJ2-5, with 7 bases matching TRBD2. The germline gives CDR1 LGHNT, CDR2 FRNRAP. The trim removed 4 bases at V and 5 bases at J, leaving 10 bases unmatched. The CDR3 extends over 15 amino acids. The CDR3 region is CASGYAGVPPETQYF. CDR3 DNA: TGTGCTAGTGGTTACGCGGGAGTCCCTCCGGAGACCCAGTACTTC. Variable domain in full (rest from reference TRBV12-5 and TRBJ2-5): DARVTQTPRHKVTEMGQEVTMRCQPILGHNTVFWYRQTMMQGLELLAYFRNRAPLDDSGMPKDRFSAEMPDATLATLKIQPSEPRDSAVYFCASGYAGVPPETQYFGPGTRLLVL.

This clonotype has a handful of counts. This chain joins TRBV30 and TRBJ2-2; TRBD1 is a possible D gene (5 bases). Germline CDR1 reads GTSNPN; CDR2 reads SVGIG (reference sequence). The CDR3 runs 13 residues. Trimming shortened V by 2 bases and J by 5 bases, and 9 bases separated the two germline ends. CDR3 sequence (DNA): TGTGCCTGGAGTCGATCAGGGACCGGGGAGCTGTTTTTT. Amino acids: CAWSRSGTGELFF.

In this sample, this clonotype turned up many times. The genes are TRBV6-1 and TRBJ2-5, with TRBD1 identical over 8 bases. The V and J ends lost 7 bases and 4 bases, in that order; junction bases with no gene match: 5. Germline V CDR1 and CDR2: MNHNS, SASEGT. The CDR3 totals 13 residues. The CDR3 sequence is CASTEGTGETQYF. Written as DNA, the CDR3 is TGTGCCAGCACCGAAGGGACAGGAGAGACCCAGTACTTC.

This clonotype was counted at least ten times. The CDR3 DNA follows: TGTGCCACCAGTGATTCGTTCGGGACAGGGTTCGGCTACACCTTC. Its translation is CATSDSFGTGFGYTF. V is TRBV24-1 and J is TRBJ1-2; 9 bases agree with TRBD1. The CDR3 consists of 15 residues. With V trimmed by 2 bases and J by 8 bases, 8 bases remained unmatched. Germline V CDR1 and CDR2: KGHDR, SFDVKD.

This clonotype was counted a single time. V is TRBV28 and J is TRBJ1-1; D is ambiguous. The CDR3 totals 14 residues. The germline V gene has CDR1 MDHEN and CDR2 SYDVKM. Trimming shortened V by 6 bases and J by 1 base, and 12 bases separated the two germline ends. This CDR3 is CASSPTPSNTEAFF. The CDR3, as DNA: TGTGCCAGCAGCCCTACCCCTTCGAACACTGAAGCTTTCTTT. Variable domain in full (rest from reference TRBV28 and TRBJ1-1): DVKVTQSSRYLVKRTGEKVFLECVQDMDHENMFWYRQDPGLGLRLIYFSYDVKMKEKGDIPEGYSVSREKKERFSLILESASTNQTSMYLCASSPTPSNTEAFFGQGTRLTVV.

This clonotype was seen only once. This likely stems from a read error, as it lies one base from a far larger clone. The CDR3 protein is CASSGMTSAEGYTF. The CDR3, as DNA: TGTGCCAGCAGCGGTATGACGAGCGCCGAAGGCTACACCTTC. The chain has TRBV2 and TRBJ1-2; D gene ambiguous. The CDR3 is made up of 14 amino acids. CDR1 and CDR2 (germline): SNHLY, FYNNEI. V lost 6 bases, J lost 8 bases, and 19 bases lay in between.

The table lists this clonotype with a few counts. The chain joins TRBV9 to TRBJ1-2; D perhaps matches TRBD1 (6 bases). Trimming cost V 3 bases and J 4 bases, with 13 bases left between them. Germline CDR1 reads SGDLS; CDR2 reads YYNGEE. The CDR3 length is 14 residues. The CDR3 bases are TGTGCCAGCAGCGGCGGACAGCCCTCCTATGGCTACACCTTC. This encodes CASSGGQPSYGYTF.

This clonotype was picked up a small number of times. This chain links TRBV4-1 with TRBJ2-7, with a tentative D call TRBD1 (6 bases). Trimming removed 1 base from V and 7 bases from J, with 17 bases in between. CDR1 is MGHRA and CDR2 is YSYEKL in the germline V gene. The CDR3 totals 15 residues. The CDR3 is CASSQGGLGIGEQYF. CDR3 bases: TGCGCCAGCAGCCAAGGGGGGCTCGGGATAGGGGAGCAGTACTTC.

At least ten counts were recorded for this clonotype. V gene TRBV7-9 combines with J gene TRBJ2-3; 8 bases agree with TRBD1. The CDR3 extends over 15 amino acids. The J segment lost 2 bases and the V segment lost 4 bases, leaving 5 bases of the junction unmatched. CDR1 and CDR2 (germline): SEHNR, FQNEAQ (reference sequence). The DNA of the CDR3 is TGTGCCAGCAGCTCCCAGGGGGCTCCCACAGATACGCAGTATTTT. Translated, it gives CASSSQGAPTDTQYF.

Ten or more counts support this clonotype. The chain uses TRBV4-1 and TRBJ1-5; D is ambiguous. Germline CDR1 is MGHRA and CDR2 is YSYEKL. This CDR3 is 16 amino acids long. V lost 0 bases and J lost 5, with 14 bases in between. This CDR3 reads CASSQDERSHHQPQHF. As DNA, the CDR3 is TGCGCCAGCAGCCAAGATGAAAGGAGCCACCATCAGCCCCAGCATTTT.

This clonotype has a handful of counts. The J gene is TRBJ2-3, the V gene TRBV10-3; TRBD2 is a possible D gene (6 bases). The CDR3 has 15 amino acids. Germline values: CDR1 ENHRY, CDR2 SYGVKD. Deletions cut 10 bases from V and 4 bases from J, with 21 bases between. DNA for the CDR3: TGTGCCACCACCCCATTAGCGGACCAAGCAGATACGCAGTATTTT. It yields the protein CATTPLADQADTQYF.

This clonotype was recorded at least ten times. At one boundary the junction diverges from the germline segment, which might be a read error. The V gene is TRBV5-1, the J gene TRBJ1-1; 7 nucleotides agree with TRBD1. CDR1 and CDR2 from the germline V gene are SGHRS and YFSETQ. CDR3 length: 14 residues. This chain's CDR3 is CASSLQGYDTEAFF. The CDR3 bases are TGTGCCAGCAGCTTACAGGGGTACGACACTGAAGCTTTCTTT. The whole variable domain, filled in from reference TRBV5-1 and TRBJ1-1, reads KAGVTQTPRYLIKTRGQQVTLSCSPISGHRSVSWYQQTPGQGLQFLFEYFSETQRNKGNFPGRFSGRQFSNSRSEMNVSTLELGDSALYLCASSLQGYDTEAFFGQGTRLTVV.

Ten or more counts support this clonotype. The CDR3 sequence is CASSVGSGTTQFF. CDR3 nucleotide sequence: TGTGCCAGCAGCGTAGGATCCGGGACAACGCAGTTCTTC. The chain carries TRBV9 and TRBJ2-1; TRBD1 might be the D (6 bases). Trimming took 0 bases from V and 12 from J, leaving 13 bases between them. This CDR3 has 13 residues. Germline V gives CDR1 SGDLS, CDR2 YYNGEE.

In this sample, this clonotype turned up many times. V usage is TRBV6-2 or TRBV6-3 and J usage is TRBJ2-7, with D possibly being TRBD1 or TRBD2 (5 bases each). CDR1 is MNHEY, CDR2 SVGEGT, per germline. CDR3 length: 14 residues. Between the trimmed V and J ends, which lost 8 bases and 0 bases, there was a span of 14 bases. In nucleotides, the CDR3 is TGTGCCAGCTCTGGGGACCTAATCTCCTACGAGCAGTACTTC. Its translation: CASSGDLISYEQYF.

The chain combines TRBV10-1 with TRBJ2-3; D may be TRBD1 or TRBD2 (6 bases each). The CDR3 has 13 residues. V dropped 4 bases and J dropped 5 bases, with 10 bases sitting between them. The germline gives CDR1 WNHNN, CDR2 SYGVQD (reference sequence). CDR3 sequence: CASSARGEDTQYF. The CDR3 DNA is TGCGCCAGCAGTGCTAGGGGGGAAGATACGCAGTATTTT.

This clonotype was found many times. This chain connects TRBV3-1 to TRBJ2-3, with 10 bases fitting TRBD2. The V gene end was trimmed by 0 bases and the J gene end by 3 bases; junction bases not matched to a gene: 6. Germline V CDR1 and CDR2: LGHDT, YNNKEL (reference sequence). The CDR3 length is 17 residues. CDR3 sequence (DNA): TGTGCCAGCAGCCAAGATCCTAGCGGGAGAGCGACAGATACGCAGTATTTT. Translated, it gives CASSQDPSGRATDTQYF.

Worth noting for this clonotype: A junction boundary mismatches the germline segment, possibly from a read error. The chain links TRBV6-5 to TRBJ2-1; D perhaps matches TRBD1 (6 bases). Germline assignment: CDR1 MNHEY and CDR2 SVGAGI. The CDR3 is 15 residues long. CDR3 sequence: CTSSYIGQKGNEQFF. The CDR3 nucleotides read TGTACCAGCAGTTACATTGGACAGAAGGGTAATGAGCAGTTCTTC.

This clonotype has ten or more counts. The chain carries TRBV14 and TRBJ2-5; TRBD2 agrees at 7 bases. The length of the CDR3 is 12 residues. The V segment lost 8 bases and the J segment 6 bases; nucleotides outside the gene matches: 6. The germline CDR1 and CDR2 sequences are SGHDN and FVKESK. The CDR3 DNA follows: TGTGCCAGCGCGACTAGCACGAAGACCCAGTACTTC. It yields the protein CASATSTKTQYF.

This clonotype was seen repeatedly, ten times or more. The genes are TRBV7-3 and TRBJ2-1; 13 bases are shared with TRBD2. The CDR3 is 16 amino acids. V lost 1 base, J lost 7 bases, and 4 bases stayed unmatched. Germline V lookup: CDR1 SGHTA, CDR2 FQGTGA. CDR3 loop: CASSLRTSGSRNEQFF. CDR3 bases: TGTGCCAGCAGCTTAAGGACTAGCGGGAGTCGGAATGAGCAGTTCTTC.

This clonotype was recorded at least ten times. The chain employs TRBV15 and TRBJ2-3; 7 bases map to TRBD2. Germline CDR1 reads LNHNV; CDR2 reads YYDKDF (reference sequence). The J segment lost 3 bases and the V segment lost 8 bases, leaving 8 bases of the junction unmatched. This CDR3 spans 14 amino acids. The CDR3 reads CATQRVAGTDTQYF. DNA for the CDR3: TGTGCCACCCAGCGTGTAGCGGGTACAGATACGCAGTATTTT.

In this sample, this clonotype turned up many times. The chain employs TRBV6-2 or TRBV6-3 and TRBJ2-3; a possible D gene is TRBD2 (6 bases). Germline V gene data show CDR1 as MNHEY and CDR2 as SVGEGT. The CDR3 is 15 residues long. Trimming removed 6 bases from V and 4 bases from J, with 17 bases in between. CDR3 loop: CASSGGVTTADTQYF. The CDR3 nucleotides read TGTGCCAGCAGCGGGGGTGTAACAACGGCAGATACGCAGTATTTT.

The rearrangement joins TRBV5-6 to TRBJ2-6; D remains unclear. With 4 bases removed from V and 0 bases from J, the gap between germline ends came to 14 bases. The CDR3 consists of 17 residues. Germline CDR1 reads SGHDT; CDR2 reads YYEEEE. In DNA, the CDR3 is TGTGCCAGCAGCGGTGGCGGCACCTCCTCTGGGGCCAACGTCCTGACTTTC. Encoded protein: CASSGGGTSSGANVLTF.

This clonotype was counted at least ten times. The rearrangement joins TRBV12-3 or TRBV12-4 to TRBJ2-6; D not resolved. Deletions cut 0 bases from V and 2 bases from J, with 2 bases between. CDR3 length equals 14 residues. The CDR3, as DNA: TGTGCCAGCAGTTTAGCCCCTGGGGCCAACGTCCTGACTTTC. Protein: CASSLAPGANVLTF.

CDR3 sequence: CASRSYHEQYF. CDR3 DNA sequence: TGTGCCAGCCGCTCATATCACGAGCAGTACTTC. This chain connects TRBV27 to TRBJ2-7, with unresolved D. V lost 8 bases to trimming and J lost 5 bases, with 10 bases between them. In germline, CDR1 is MNHEY, CDR2 SMNVEV (reference sequence). This CDR3 comprises 11 residues.

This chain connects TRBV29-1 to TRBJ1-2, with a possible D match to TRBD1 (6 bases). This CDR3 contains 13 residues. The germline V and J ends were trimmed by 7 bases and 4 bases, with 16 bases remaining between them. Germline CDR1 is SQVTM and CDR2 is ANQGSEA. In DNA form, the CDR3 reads TGCAGCGACCAGGACAGAGCTAGCTATGGCTACACCTTC. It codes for CSDQDRASYGYTF.

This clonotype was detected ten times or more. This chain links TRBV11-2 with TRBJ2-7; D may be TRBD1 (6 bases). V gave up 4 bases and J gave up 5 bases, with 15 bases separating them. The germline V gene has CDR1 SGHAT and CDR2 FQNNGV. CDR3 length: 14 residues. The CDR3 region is CASSSGRGDHEQYF. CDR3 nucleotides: TGTGCCAGCAGCTCCGGCAGGGGCGACCACGAGCAGTACTTC.

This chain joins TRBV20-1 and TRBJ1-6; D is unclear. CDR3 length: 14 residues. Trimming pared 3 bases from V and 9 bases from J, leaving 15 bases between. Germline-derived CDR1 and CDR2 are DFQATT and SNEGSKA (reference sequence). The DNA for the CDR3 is TGCAGTGCTAGGGGTCTTGAGGATAGTTCACCCCTCCACTTT. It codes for CSARGLEDSSPLHF.

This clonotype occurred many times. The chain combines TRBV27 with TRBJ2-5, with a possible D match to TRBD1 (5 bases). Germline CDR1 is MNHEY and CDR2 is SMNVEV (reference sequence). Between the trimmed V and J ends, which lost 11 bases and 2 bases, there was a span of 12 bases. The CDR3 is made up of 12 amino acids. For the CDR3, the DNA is TGTGCCGTTGGGCGACAGCAAGAGACCCAGTACTTC. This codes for CAVGRQQETQYF.

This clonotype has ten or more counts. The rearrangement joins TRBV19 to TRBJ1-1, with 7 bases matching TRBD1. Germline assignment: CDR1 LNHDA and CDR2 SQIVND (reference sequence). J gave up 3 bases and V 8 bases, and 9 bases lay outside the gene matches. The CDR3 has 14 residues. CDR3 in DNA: TGTGCCAGTCGACAGGGACTTATTGACACTGAAGCTTTCTTT. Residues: CASRQGLIDTEAFF. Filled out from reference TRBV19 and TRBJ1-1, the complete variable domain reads DGGITQSPKYLFRKEGQNVTLSCEQNLNHDAMYWYRQDPGQGLRLIYYSQIVNDFQKGDIAEGYSVSREKKESFPLTVTSAQKNPTAFYLCASRQGLIDTEAFFGQGTRLTVV.